This TCR beta chain is drawn from a study of cytomegalovirus exposure and HLA in healthy donors. Looked up from germline, CDR1 is MNHNS and CDR2 is SASEGT. This CDR3 has 13 amino acids. V was trimmed by 2 bases and J by 5 bases, leaving 8 bases between them. PCR employed 60 Vbeta and 13 Jbeta primers. The protocol was immunoSEQ multiplex PCR, while the TCRdb copy is restricted to in-frame clones and leaves out a portion. This table holds about 130,000 clones, 80% found once. A note on this clone: Other DNA sequences in the same sample also yield this CDR3.

V usage is TRBV6-1 and J usage is TRBJ2-3, with a possible D match to TRBD2 (5 bases). The TCR comes from a man under 40 in good health and CMV-seronegative. Sequencing was done on a sample of PBMCs. The CDR3 region is CASSEYRGDTQYF. DNA for the CDR3: TGTGCCAGCAGTGAATATCGGGGAGATACGCAGTATTTT.